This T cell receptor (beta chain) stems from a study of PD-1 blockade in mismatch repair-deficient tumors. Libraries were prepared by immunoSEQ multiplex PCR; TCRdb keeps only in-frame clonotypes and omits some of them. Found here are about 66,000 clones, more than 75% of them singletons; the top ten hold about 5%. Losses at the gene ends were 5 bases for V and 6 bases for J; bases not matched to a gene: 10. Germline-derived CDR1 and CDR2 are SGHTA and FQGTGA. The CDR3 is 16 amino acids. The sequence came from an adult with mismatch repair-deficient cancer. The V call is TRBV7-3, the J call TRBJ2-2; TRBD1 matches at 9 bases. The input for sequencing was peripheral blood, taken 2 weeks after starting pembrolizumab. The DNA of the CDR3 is TGTGCCAGCAGCCCGCAGACAGGGGGTAGAGCCGGGGAGCTGTTTTTT. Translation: CASSPQTGGRAGELFF.